Given below is one TCR beta chain in context. This clone's antigen is unknown. The sample holds no much larger clone one base away, and base qualities are not on file. The data are from a study of blood T cell repertoires in COVID-19 (dated by TCRdb to 2019 to 2021). In terms of the full investigation: Samples covering the acute and convalescent phases of COVID-19 were provided by collaborators in the United States, Italy and Spain. The material from the prospective study consisted of cDNA or gDNA derived from T cells, B-cell-depleted T cells, or PBMCs. The dataset comprised deeply sampled blood TCRbeta repertoires from subjects exposed to, actively infected with, or recovered from COVID-19. The repertoires were released in a freely available public database intended as a resource for research on the immune response to SARS-CoV-2. The samples were drawn from two sources: the first 160 participants of the ongoing ImmuneRACE study, and over 950 subjects contributed by 6 global collaborators. Sample metadata almost always included a de-identified subject ID, COVID-19 status, age in years and sex. Where HLA class I and class II types were available, the types were taken from metadata supplied by the sample provider, not from assay-based typing.

TCRbeta CDR3 regions were amplified from genomic DNA using the immunoSEQ Assay, a bias-controlled multiplex PCR. The authors' analysis ran thus. The number of nucleated cells in each sample was estimated by amplification of reference gene primers within the assay. To quantify the absolute abundance of each unique TCRbeta CDR3 rearrangement, sequence reads were collapsed and filtered. For each sample, productive Simpson clonality was calculated by taking the square root of Simpson's diversity index across productive rearrangements. Not all clones reach the TCRdb copy of this immuneACCESS table, which keeps in-frame sequences only. Checked studies attribute under half of the gap to unresolved V genes and leave the rest unexplained. V and J calls and clone size are as listed in that table; D and trimming were resolved from the DNA. A total of about 250,000 clones appear in this sample, 75% to 85% of them only once. More than 5.5% of the sample is in the top ten clones.

The study at large found these results: The amount of clinical and demographic metadata varied by source and participant and was provided uncurated.

Each collaborating institution followed its own protocols to collect whole blood in K2EDTA tubes. Collaborator samples were shipped for TCRbeta analysis as frozen whole blood, isolated PBMCs, or DNA extracted from either sample type. This TCR was recovered from a human donor in a cohort sampled during active COVID-19. Sequenced sample: peripheral blood.

The DNA sequence is as follows: TGTGCCAGCAGTTCTACAGCGGGGAGGGCTGAAGCTTTCTTT. This translates into CASSSTAGRAEAFF. The rearranged chain carries TRBV28 and TRBJ1-1; no confident D gene assignment can be made. The germline V gene sets CDR1 to MDHEN and CDR2 to SYDVKM. Between the V and J ends, shortened by 4 bases and 6 bases respectively, the junction contains 15 bases. The CDR3 contains 14 residues, cysteine and phenylalanine counted. This entry keeps only the CDR3 DNA: 42 bases, framed from base 1.